This note documents a single TCR beta chain sequence. The data were taken from a study of blood T cells in healthy people across ages. The V gene end was trimmed by 3 bases and the J gene end by 5 bases; junction bases not matched to a gene: 8. The CDR3 is 15 amino acids. The germline gives CDR1 SQVTM, CDR2 ANQGSEA. PCR was performed a second time for about 7 to 12 cycles using a sample-barcoded 5' primer and a J-beta primer mix. TCRdb re-called the 5' RACE reads through MiXCR, storing one row per CDR3 protein. The table includes some 920,000 distinct CDR3 sequences, roughly 50% detected once. The sequenced sample was blood. The rearrangement joins TRBV29-1 to TRBJ2-1; 9 bases line up with TRBD2. This clonotype originated in an older woman in good health. CDR3: CSVDSGASGDNEQFF. As DNA, the CDR3 is TGCAGCGTTGATAGTGGGGCTAGCGGGGACAATGAGCAGTTCTTC.